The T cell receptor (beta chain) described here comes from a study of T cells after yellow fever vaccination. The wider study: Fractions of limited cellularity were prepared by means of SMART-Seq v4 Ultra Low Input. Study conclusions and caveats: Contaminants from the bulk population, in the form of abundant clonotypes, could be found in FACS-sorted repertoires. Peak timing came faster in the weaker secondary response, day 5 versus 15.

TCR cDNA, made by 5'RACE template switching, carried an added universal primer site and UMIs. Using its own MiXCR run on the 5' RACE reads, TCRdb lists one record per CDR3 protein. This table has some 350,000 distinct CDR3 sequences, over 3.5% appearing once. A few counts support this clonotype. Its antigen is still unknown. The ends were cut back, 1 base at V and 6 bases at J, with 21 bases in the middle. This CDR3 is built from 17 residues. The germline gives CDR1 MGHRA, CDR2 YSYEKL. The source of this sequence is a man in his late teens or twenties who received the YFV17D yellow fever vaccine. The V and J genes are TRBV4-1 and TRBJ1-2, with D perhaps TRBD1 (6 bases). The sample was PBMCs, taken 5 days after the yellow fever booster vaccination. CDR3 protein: CASSQGRAGVGRDGYTF. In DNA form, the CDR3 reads TGCGCCAGCAGCCAAGGTCGGGCAGGGGTAGGTCGCGATGGCTACACCTTC.